This T cell receptor (beta chain) came from a study of T cell responses to AZD1222 COVID-19 vaccine. Whole-study context: Second-dose intervals near 4 or 12 weeks were combined.

V dropped 5 bases and J dropped 6 bases, with 17 bases sitting between them. Germline V gene sequence: CDR1 LNHDA, CDR2 SQIVND (reference sequence). This CDR3 is 14 amino acids long. Note on this clone: No antigen is known for it.

Findings of the study overall: Clonal diversity was possibly underestimated; the donors were predominantly white British and more often female. Variant regions that are unmutated are reportedly the target of nearly half of spike-specific TCRs. Repertoires were collected only later (after the peak T cell response had occurred).

Only in-frame clones appear in the TCRdb table, and some are missing; sequencing was by immunoSEQ multiplex PCR. This sample has around 140,000 clones, with around 87% found just once. Here the sequenced sample was peripheral blood, taken on day 0 of AZD1222 vaccination. The receptor was isolated from an adult in good health. The chain links TRBV19 to TRBJ2-7, with D maybe TRBD2 (6 bases). CDR3 nucleotides: TGTGCCAGTAGTCCTACACCGGGAGTTCCCGAGCAGTACTTC. Translating it yields CASSPTPGVPEQYF.